A selection of T cell receptor beta chains follows, all from one sample in a study of T cell changes during pregnancy in multiple sclerosis. Some clones are missing from TCRdb's copy, which holds only in-frame ones; the method was immunoSEQ multiplex PCR. The sample contains approximately 38,000 clones, more than 85% of which appear only once. The starting material was CD8+ T cells from peripheral blood mononuclear cells, obtained in the third trimester of pregnancy. Every receptor here comes from a female donor with multiple sclerosis, enrolled in a pregnancy study. Each CDR3 is given with its conserved first and last residue. Fields, in order: V gene, CDR3 length, J gene, CDR3 protein.

TRBV19	14	TRBJ1-1	CASIHRGLRTEAFF
TRBV6-6	16	TRBJ1-1	CASSYGNRGMNTEAFF
TRBV7-9	13	TRBJ2-1	CASSPPPNNEQFF
TRBV13	14	TRBJ1-1	CASSLDSPNTEAFF
TRBV6-1	15	TRBJ2-3	CASMALAGGPDTQYF
TRBV6-5	13	TRBJ1-6	CASGAGFNSPLHF
TRBV9	14	TRBJ2-7	CASSTGIGMNEQYF
TRBV13	15	TRBJ2-7	CASSWGGRIDYEQYF
TRBV19	15	TRBJ1-3	CASSIRQNSGNTIYF
TRBV5-4	14	TRBJ2-7	CASSFWGESYEQYF
TRBV27	17	TRBJ1-5	CASSPGGEGFGNQPQHF
TRBV29-1	10	TRBJ1-1	CSVVQVEAFF
TRBV11-3	16	TRBJ2-2	CASSWGTVTNTGELFF
TRBV27	11	TRBJ1-2	CASRAGYGYTF
TRBV28	15	TRBJ2-7	CASSGLLGRGYEQYF
TRBV11-3	16	TRBJ2-2	CASSPLGQGLFGELFF
TRBV2	13	TRBJ1-2	CASISFAGPGYTF
TRBV6-1	13	TRBJ1-3	CAFRRDTGNTIYF
TRBV6-6	12	TRBJ2-1	CASKSGYNEQFF
TRBV5-6	12	TRBJ2-7	CASSSGTYEQYF
TRBV27	15	TRBJ2-7	CASSTLLASSYEQYF
TRBV5-4	12	TRBJ1-4	CASSLRNEKLFF
TRBV18	15	TRBJ2-7	CASSPGPKGSYEQYF
TRBV7-3	15	TRBJ2-3	CASSSGGGGADTQYF
TRBV5-8	13	TRBJ1-1	CASTPWGGTEAFF
TRBV5-8	13	TRBJ2-7	CASSLQGAYEQYF
TRBV29-1	11	TRBJ2-3	CSVAGVDTQYF
TRBV29-1	14	TRBJ2-1	CSLRLAESHNEQFF
TRBV7-8	15	TRBJ2-3	CASSLLAGPPDTQYF
TRBV19	15	TRBJ2-1	CASSMEAGGYNEQFF
TRBV7-9	15	TRBJ2-2	CASSSRQGAAGELFF
TRBV7-2	14	TRBJ2-7	CASSFGGSSYEQYF
TRBV5-1	15	TRBJ2-3	CASNLQGGLQDTQYF
TRBV6-5	13	TRBJ1-1	CATFPTANTEAFF
TRBV27	17	TRBJ2-5	CASSFTSGAYNQETQYF
TRBV11-2	15	TRBJ2-1	CASSHDSEVYNEQFF
TRBV19	14	TRBJ2-5	CASSLPGQQETQYF
TRBV7-2	15	TRBJ2-1	CASNWYGDSHNEQFF
TRBV4-1	14	TRBJ2-7	CASSQVTGDYEQYF
TRBV11-2	15	TRBJ1-1	CASSLVADLNTEAFF
TRBV6-4	14	TRBJ1-2	CASSDSEQPGGYTF
TRBV7-9	12	TRBJ1-1	CASGQENTEAFF
TRBV5-8	15	TRBJ2-1	CASSPQGAQGNEQFF